This T cell receptor beta chain was captured by sequencing in a study of blood T cell repertoires in COVID-19 (dated by TCRdb to the early 2020s). For the study in its entirety: The collaborator samples originated in the United States, Italy and Spain and spanned the acute and convalescent phases of COVID-19. Subjects who had been exposed to COVID-19, were actively infected with it, or had recovered from it provided the deeply sampled blood TCRbeta repertoires that made up the dataset. Samples came from the ongoing ImmuneRACE study (first 160 participants) plus 1,254 subjects from 6 global collaborators. Where HLA class I and class II types were available, the types were taken from metadata supplied by the sample provider, not from assay-based typing. The material from the prospective study consisted of cDNA or gDNA derived from T cells, B-cell-depleted T cells, or PBMCs. Nearly every sample came with metadata listing a de-identified subject ID, COVID-19 status, age in years and sex. The repertoires were released in a freely available public database intended as a resource for research on the immune response to SARS-CoV-2. Overall results and qualifications from the work: How much clinical and demographic metadata was included differed by source and by participant, and the metadata was provided uncurated.

The immunoSEQ Assay, a bias-controlled multiplex PCR, was used to amplify TCRbeta CDR3 regions from genomic DNA. In the original analysis: Within the assay, amplification of reference gene primers was used to estimate how many nucleated cells each sample contained. To quantify the absolute abundance of each unique TCRbeta CDR3 rearrangement, sequence reads were collapsed and filtered. Productive Simpson clonality was computed per sample as the square root of Simpson's diversity index over productive rearrangements. TCRdb took this table from immuneACCESS and kept in-frame rearrangements with V and J called. Such tables lack part of the clones; where checked against another copy, unresolved V genes explain under half of the gap, and the rest is unexplained. Clone size and the V and J calls come from that table; the DNA yielded D and trimming. The sample table lists tens of thousands of clones, 85% of them with a count of one. The ten largest make up roughly two fifths of the sample.

For this clone: The antigen it recognizes is unknown. No base quality values were provided; no much bigger clone lies one nucleotide off.

Collaborating institutions collected whole blood in K2EDTA tubes following their own protocols. Collaborator samples were shipped for TCRbeta analysis as frozen whole blood, isolated PBMCs, or DNA extracted from either sample type. Its CDR3 holds 12 amino acids, cysteine through phenylalanine. The CDR3 DNA has 36 bases and is translated from base 1. The germline V gene sets CDR1 to SGHAT and CDR2 to FQNNGV. V loses 1 base of germline sequence and J loses 5 bases, and the interval between the two ends is 5 bases. The sequence joins TRBV11-2 to TRBJ2-5, with the D gene not confidently named. Sequenced material: peripheral blood. The source is a man between 60 and 75 years old with active or convalescent COVID-19. Read as DNA, the sequence is TGTGCCAGCAGCTTAGGTTCGGAGACCCAGTACTTC. Its protein is CASSLGSETQYF.